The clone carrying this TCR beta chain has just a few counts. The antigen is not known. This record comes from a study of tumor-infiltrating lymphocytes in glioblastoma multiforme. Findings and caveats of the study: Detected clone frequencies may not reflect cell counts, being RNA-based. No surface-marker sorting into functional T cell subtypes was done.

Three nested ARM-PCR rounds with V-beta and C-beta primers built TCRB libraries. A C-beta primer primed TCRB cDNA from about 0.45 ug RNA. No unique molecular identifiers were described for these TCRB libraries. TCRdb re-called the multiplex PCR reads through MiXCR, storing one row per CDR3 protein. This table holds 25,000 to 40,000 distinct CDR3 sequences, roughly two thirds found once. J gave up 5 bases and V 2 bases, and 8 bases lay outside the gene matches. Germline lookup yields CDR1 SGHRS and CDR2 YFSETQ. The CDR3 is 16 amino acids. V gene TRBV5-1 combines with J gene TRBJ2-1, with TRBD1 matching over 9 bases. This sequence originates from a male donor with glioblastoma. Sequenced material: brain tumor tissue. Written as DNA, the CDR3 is TGCGCCAGCAGCTTCACTTCGGGACAGGGTAACAATGAGCAGTTCTTC. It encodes CASSFTSGQGNNEQFF.